The 32 T cell receptor beta chains below all came from one sample that was sequenced in a study of cytomegalovirus exposure and HLA in healthy donors. The PCR had 60 Vbeta and 13 Jbeta primers. Assay: immunoSEQ multiplex PCR; the TCRdb copy retains only in-frame clones and omits some. Altogether roughly 180,000 clones are present, roughly 80% being singletons, with the ten largest covering 1.3% to 1.5%. The specimen was PBMCs. The receptors shown here come from a girl under 18 in good health and CMV-seropositive.

The chain links TRBV19 to TRBJ2-7; D possibly corresponds to TRBD1 (5 bases). Looked up from germline, CDR1 is LNHDA and CDR2 is SQIVND (reference sequence). Trimming left V 7 bases short and J 2 bases short, with 27 bases between. This CDR3 has 18 amino acids. CDR3 amino acids: CASTRRAGSASAPYEQYF. The CDR3 DNA follows: TGTGCCAGTACCCGACGGGCAGGGTCCGCATCGGCACCCTACGAGCAGTACTTC.

The chain carries TRBV6-1 and TRBJ1-1; D remains ambiguous. CDR3 length: 14 residues. The germline gives CDR1 MNHNS, CDR2 SASEGT. Trimming shortened V by 1 base and J by 4 bases, and 10 bases separated the two germline ends. CDR3 DNA sequence: TGTGCCAGCAGTGAAGAGGGAGCGGTCACTGAAGCTTTCTTT. Translated, it gives CASSEEGAVTEAFF.

This chain connects TRBV6-5 to TRBJ1-2; D is possibly TRBD1 (5 bases). The germline V gene has CDR1 MNHEY and CDR2 SVGAGI. V shed 7 bases and J shed 8 bases, with 17 bases lying between them. The CDR3 consists of 13 residues. This chain's CDR3 is CASTPAGARGYTF. CDR3 DNA: TGTGCCAGCACTCCAGCTGGGGCCCGGGGCTACACCTTC.

The rearrangement uses TRBV7-2 and TRBJ1-3; 7 nucleotides match TRBD1. Germline trimming cut 6 bases from V and 2 bases from J; bases unmatched to any gene: 4. The germline CDR1 and CDR2 sequences are SGHTA and FQGNSA. This CDR3 is built from 14 residues. The CDR3, as DNA: TGTGCCAGCAGGAGACAGGGCGCTGGAAACACCATATATTTT. Translating it yields CASRRQGAGNTIYF.

CDR3 DNA: TGCAGCGTCAGGGGGCTCAGCACAGATACGCAGTATTTT. Amino acids: CSVRGLSTDTQYF. This chain connects TRBV29-1 to TRBJ2-3; 8 nucleotides align to TRBD1. The V segment lost 6 bases and the J segment 0 bases; nucleotides outside the gene matches: 2. The germline CDR1 and CDR2 sequences are SQVTM and ANQGSEA. CDR3 length equals 13 residues.

There are a few counts of this clone. This chain links TRBV19 with TRBJ2-7, with a weak D call TRBD1 (6 bases). Trimming left V 3 bases short and J 2 bases short, with 11 bases between. The CDR3 length is 14 residues. CDR1 is LNHDA and CDR2 is SQIVND in the germline V gene (reference sequence). The CDR3 is CASSIQTGAYEQYF. The CDR3 region has the DNA TGTGCCAGTAGTATTCAGACAGGTGCCTACGAGCAGTACTTC. Together with reference TRBV19 and TRBJ2-7, the CDR3 gives the full variable domain: DGGITQSPKYLFRKEGQNVTLSCEQNLNHDAMYWYRQDPGQGLRLIYYSQIVNDFQKGDIAEGYSVSREKKESFPLTVTSAQKNPTAFYLCASSIQTGAYEQYFGPGTRLTVT.

The gene calls are TRBV27 and TRBJ2-7; 9 nucleotides match TRBD1. The CDR3 has 15 residues. Trimming at V came to 4 bases and at J to 2 bases, leaving 6 bases not matched to a gene. Germline CDR1 is MNHEY and CDR2 is SMNVEV (reference sequence). In nucleotides, the CDR3 is TGTGCCAGCAGTTCCCCGGGACAGGGCACCTACGAGCAGTACTTC. It specifies CASSSPGQGTYEQYF.

CDR3 in amino acids: CASSGWAGTSEQYF. CDR3 nucleotide sequence: TGTGCCAGCAGTGGCTGGGCAGGGACTAGCGAGCAGTACTTC. The chain joins TRBV6-5 to TRBJ2-7, with TRBD2 matching over 8 bases. CDR1 is MNHEY and CDR2 is SVGAGI in the germline V gene. J lost 6 bases, V lost 5 bases, and 9 bases had no gene match. CDR3 length: 14 residues.

This sequence joins TRBV7-6 and TRBJ1-1; perhaps TRBD1 as D (5 bases). The CDR3 totals 15 residues. The V end was cut by 2 bases, the J end by 1 base, with 11 bases between. Germline-derived CDR1 and CDR2 are SGHVS and FNYEAQ. CDR3 sequence reads: CASSLIVGGNTEAFF. The DNA of the CDR3 is TGTGCCAGCAGCTTAATTGTCGGGGGGAACACTGAAGCTTTCTTT.

The chain combines TRBV2 with TRBJ1-1, with a possible D match to TRBD1 (6 bases). The CDR3 has 13 residues. The germline V gene has CDR1 SNHLY and CDR2 FYNNEI. The germline V and J ends were trimmed by 5 bases and 9 bases, with 16 bases remaining between them. In DNA form, the CDR3 reads TGTGCCAGCAGTCCCGGGCCCCAGGGGAAAGCTTTCTTT. Protein product: CASSPGPQGKAFF.

This clone was observed many times. V is TRBV5-1 and J is TRBJ2-2; 8 positions agree with TRBD2. Per germline, CDR1 SGHRS and CDR2 YFSETQ. The V segment lost 4 bases and the J segment 7 bases; nucleotides outside the gene matches: 9. CDR3 size: 15 residues. The CDR3 nucleotides read TGCGCCAGCAGCCCCCCGGGGGGGGCGCACGGGGAGCTGTTTTTT. It codes for CASSPPGGAHGELFF.

CDR3 protein: CASSWDRGRPSSYNEQFF. The DNA of the CDR3 is TGCGCCAGCAGTTGGGACAGGGGACGACCCAGCTCCTACAATGAGCAGTTCTTC. This sequence joins TRBV5-1 and TRBJ2-1, with 10 nucleotides matching TRBD1. Germline CDR1 SGHRS, CDR2 YFSETQ. The CDR3 sequence is 18 residues long. Trimming took 5 bases from V and 0 from J; bases not matched to a gene: 11.

The chain carries TRBV4-1 and TRBJ2-7; 7 nucleotides match TRBD1. There are 15 residues in the CDR3. The ends lost 0 bases at V and 3 bases at J; junction bases unmatched: 5. Per the germline V gene, CDR1 is MGHRA and CDR2 is YSYEKL. CDR3: CASSQEDRDIYEQYF. CDR3 in DNA: TGCGCCAGCAGCCAAGAAGACAGGGATATCTACGAGCAGTACTTC.

The J gene is TRBJ1-2, the V gene TRBV9; D is uncertain. From germline, CDR1 is SGDLS and CDR2 YYNGEE. The CDR3 is made up of 15 amino acids. Trimming took 3 bases from V and 8 from J, leaving 20 bases between them. For the CDR3, the DNA is TGTGCCAGCAGCGCCGTCGACACCCGCCGAGGGGGCTACACCTTC. Amino acid sequence: CASSAVDTRRGGYTF.

As for this clone: Different DNA sequences within this sample yield the same CDR3. The V and J genes are TRBV2 and TRBJ2-1, with TRBD1 as a possible D gene (5 bases). Trimming took 7 bases from V and 0 from J, leaving 13 bases between them. This CDR3 is built from 15 residues. Germline V CDR1 and CDR2: SNHLY, FYNNEI. This CDR3 is CASIKDTSSYNEQFF. CDR3 in DNA: TGTGCCAGCATCAAGGACACAAGCTCCTACAATGAGCAGTTCTTC.

The chain combines TRBV5-1 with TRBJ1-5, with D perhaps TRBD1 (5 bases). The germline V gene encodes CDR1 SGHRS and CDR2 YFSETQ. The ends were cut back, 3 bases at V and 5 bases at J, with 9 bases in the middle. This CDR3 has 13 residues. The CDR3 nucleotides are TGCGCCAGCAGCTCAGGGTTAGATCAGCCCCAGCATTTT. Translating it yields CASSSGLDQPQHF.

This clone appeared once. For the CDR3, the DNA is TGTGCCTGGAGTGAAGTAGCGGGAGGGCCGCACAATGAGCAGTTCTTC. Amino acid sequence: CAWSEVAGGPHNEQFF. V gene TRBV30 combines with J gene TRBJ2-1, with TRBD2 matching over 11 bases. The V gene's germline CDR1 is GTSNPN and CDR2 SVGIG (reference sequence). The CDR3 spans 16 residues. Unmatched junction bases numbered 7, after V lost 1 base and J lost 5 bases.

V gene TRBV5-1 combines with J gene TRBJ2-5; D is uncertain. CDR3 length: 13 residues. V was cut by 0 bases and J by 8 bases, with 11 bases left in between. CDR1 is SGHRS, CDR2 YFSETQ, per germline. Here the CDR3 DNA reads TGCGCCAGCAGCTTGGCCCGGGTCGAAACCCAGTACTTC. It encodes CASSLARVETQYF.

This clone showed up just once. The chain couples TRBV6-5 to TRBJ2-5, with D possibly being TRBD2 (5 bases). The CDR3 totals 14 residues. The germline V gene has CDR1 MNHEY and CDR2 SVGAGI. V was clipped by 5 bases and J by 5 bases, with 15 bases between them. CDR3: CASSPPGNPETQYF. CDR3 in DNA: TGTGCCAGCAGTCCCCCCGGGAACCCCGAGACCCAGTACTTC.

The table lists this clone with a few counts. V gene TRBV6-5 combines with J gene TRBJ2-7; tentatively, D is TRBD2 (7 bases). CDR1 and CDR2 (germline): MNHEY, SVGAGI. V was cut by 6 bases and J by 4 bases, with 19 bases left in between. The CDR3 has 15 amino acids. The CDR3 DNA sequence: TGTGCCAGCAGCCCCAGAGGGGGGGGCGGATACGAGCAGTACTTC. This sequence encodes CASSPRGGGGYEQYF.

The chain has TRBV7-3 and TRBJ2-1; 7 nucleotides agree with TRBD2. The germline V gene has CDR1 SGHTA and CDR2 FQGTGA. CDR3 length equals 15 residues. The V segment lost 5 bases and the J segment 0 bases; nucleotides outside the gene matches: 4. The CDR3 DNA reads as TGTGCCAGCAGCCCAGGCGGGAGCTCCTACAATGAGCAGTTCTTC. It translates to CASSPGGSSYNEQFF. Filled out from reference TRBV7-3 and TRBJ2-1, the complete variable domain reads GAGVSQTPSNKVTEKGKYVELRCDPISGHTALYWYRQSLGQGPEFLIYFQGTGAADDSGLPNDRFFAVRPEGSVSTLKIQRTERGDSAVYLCASSPGGSSYNEQFFGPGTRLTVL.

The chain employs TRBV5-1 and TRBJ1-4; 8 nucleotides align to TRBD1. CDR3 length equals 17 residues. Germline V gives CDR1 SGHRS, CDR2 YFSETQ. The V segment lost 4 bases and the J segment 4 bases; nucleotides outside the gene matches: 12. CDR3 protein: CASSLGQGHLGNEKLFF. The CDR3 DNA sequence: TGCGCCAGCAGCCTTGGACAGGGCCACCTTGGTAATGAAAAACTGTTTTTT.

The V and J genes are TRBV4-1 and TRBJ1-1; 7 bases map to TRBD1. Germline V gene sequence: CDR1 MGHRA, CDR2 YSYEKL. V was clipped by 5 bases and J by 1 base; unmatched bases: 7. CDR3 length: 15 residues. CDR3 in amino acids: CASSKPGTENTEAFF. The DNA of the CDR3 is TGCGCCAGCAGCAAACCCGGGACAGAGAACACTGAAGCTTTCTTT.

The chain employs TRBV4-1 and TRBJ1-4, with D perhaps TRBD1 (6 bases). CDR1 and CDR2 (germline): MGHRA, YSYEKL. V was shortened by 3 bases and J by 0 bases, with 11 bases between the two germline ends. The CDR3 consists of 16 residues. The CDR3 here is CASSHQGTPTNEKLFF. In nucleotides, the CDR3 is TGCGCCAGCAGCCACCAAGGGACACCAACTAATGAAAAACTGTTTTTT.

This clone was recorded once. The chain joins TRBV27 to TRBJ2-3; unclear D gene. The V end lost 0 bases, the J end lost 0 bases, and 16 bases lay between the germline ends. Per the germline V gene, CDR1 is MNHEY and CDR2 is SMNVEV (reference sequence). This CDR3 spans 18 amino acids. CDR3 sequence (DNA): TGTGCCAGCAGTTTATCCCGGGTTCCCGTTACTAGCACAGATACGCAGTATTTT. This gives the protein CASSLSRVPVTSTDTQYF.

The V gene is TRBV7-9, the J gene TRBJ2-7; D might be TRBD2 (5 bases). Trimming took off 1 base at V and 2 bases at J, with 15 bases between the two ends. Looked up from germline, CDR1 is SEHNR and CDR2 is FQNEAQ (reference sequence). CDR3 length: 16 residues. CDR3 coding DNA: TGTGCCAGCAGCTTAGTTGGCGGGCCGCGCCCCTACGAGCAGTACTTC. Amino acid sequence: CASSLVGGPRPYEQYF. Combining the CDR3 with reference TRBV7-9 and TRBJ2-7 gives the whole variable domain DTGVSQNPRHKITKRGQNVTFRCDPISEHNRLYWYRQTLGQGPEFLTYFQNEAQLEKSRLLSDRFSAERPKGSFSTLEIQRTEQGDSAMYLCASSLVGGPRPYEQYFGPGTRLTVT.

This rearrangement joins TRBV4-1 to TRBJ1-5; D ambiguous. The V end lost 3 bases, the J end lost 2 bases, and 8 bases lay between the germline ends. The CDR3 extends over 14 amino acids. The germline CDR1 and CDR2 sequences are MGHRA and YSYEKL. CDR3 nucleotides: TGCGCCAGCAGCCAGATCCCGGGCAATCAGCCCCAGCATTTT. Translation gives CASSQIPGNQPQHF.

This clone has just one count. The V and J genes are TRBV27 and TRBJ1-2; D might be TRBD1 (5 bases). V was clipped by 2 bases and J by 9 bases, with 13 bases between them. The V gene's germline CDR1 is MNHEY and CDR2 SMNVEV (reference sequence). The CDR3 sequence is 13 residues long. Here the CDR3 reads CASSLQGGTSYTF. CDR3 DNA sequence: TGTGCCAGCAGTTTACAGGGAGGGACCAGCTACACCTTC.

The chain couples TRBV11-2 to TRBJ1-1, with 8 bases identical to TRBD1. Germline CDR1 SGHAT, CDR2 FQNNGV. The V segment lost 2 bases and the J segment 4 bases; nucleotides outside the gene matches: 18. The CDR3 has 19 residues. CDR3 in DNA: TGTGCCAGCAGCTTATTTCATACGGTACAGGGGGAATGGAGCACTGAAGCTTTCTTT. Its translation: CASSLFHTVQGEWSTEAFF.

Here the CDR3 reads CASSFPGQYEQYF. The CDR3 region has the DNA TGTGCCAGCAGCTTTCCCGGACAGTACGAGCAGTACTTC. The chain recombines TRBV5-6 with TRBJ2-7; tentatively, D is TRBD1 (6 bases). Germline V gene sequence: CDR1 SGHDT, CDR2 YYEEEE. This CDR3 contains 13 residues. Trimming cost V 2 bases and J 4 bases, with 10 bases left between them.

The chain combines TRBV19 with TRBJ1-5; 7 bases line up with TRBD1. V was pared by 3 bases and J by 6 bases, with 8 bases of the junction left unmatched. CDR1 and CDR2 from the germline V gene are LNHDA and SQIVND (reference sequence). The length of the CDR3 is 15 residues. The CDR3 DNA reads TGTGCCAGTAGTATCCAACGACAGGGAGGTCAGCCCCAGCATTTT. Protein: CASSIQRQGGQPQHF.

This clone was counted only a few times. The chain couples TRBV30 to TRBJ2-1, with 7 nucleotides matching TRBD2. Germline CDR1 GTSNPN, CDR2 SVGIG (reference sequence). V was pared by 2 bases and J by 2 bases, with 9 bases of the junction left unmatched. The CDR3 runs to 16 residues. Written as DNA, the CDR3 is TGTGCCTGGAGTTCCCCTCAGGGAGGGGCCTACAATGAGCAGTTCTTC. Protein: CAWSSPQGGAYNEQFF.